What follows are 9 T cell receptor beta chains derived from one specimen sequenced in a study of T cell clonality in common variable immunodeficiency. The protocol was immunoSEQ multiplex PCR, while the TCRdb copy is restricted to in-frame clones and leaves out a portion. The data list approximately 81,000 clones, none observed once; 0.65% to 0.8% falls to the top ten. Input material: peripheral blood mononuclear cells. Receptors originate from a person between 18 and 75 years old in good health.

This clone was seen ten or more times. The sequenced fragment ends 3 residues before the CDR3 boundary, so the rest is inferred from the germline J gene. J is TRBJ2-3 and V is TRBV20-1, with 12 bases identical to TRBD2. There are 17 residues in the CDR3. Trimming at V came to 3 bases and at J to 2 bases, leaving 9 bases not matched to a gene. CDR1 and CDR2 (germline): DFQATT, SNEGSKA (reference sequence). The chain's CDR3 is CSARAPGLAGYTDTQYF. The CDR3 bases that were read are TGCAGTGCTAGGGCCCCCGGACTAGCGGGGTACACAGATACG.

Many counts were recorded for this clone. The CDR3 end falls 3 residues outside the read, so it is completed with the germline J gene. The J gene is TRBJ2-1, the V gene TRBV28; the match to TRBD1 covers 9 bases. Trimming at V came to 4 bases and at J to 5 bases, leaving 9 bases not matched to a gene. Germline V gene lookup returns CDR1 MDHEN and CDR2 SYDVKM. CDR3 length: 16 amino acids. CDR3 amino acids: CASSSGTGKGHNEQFF. CDR3 DNA, as far as it was read: TGTGCCAGCAGTTCCGGGACAGGGAAGGGGCACAATGAG.

In its sample, this clone was seen many times. From the germline J gene comes the end of the CDR3, since the read stops 3 residues before it. The chain uses TRBV29-1 and TRBJ1-2, with D possibly TRBD1 on 5 matching bases. The CDR3 loop spans 13 amino acids. Per the germline V gene, CDR1 is SQVTM and CDR2 is ANQGSEA. Trimming took off 3 bases at V and 4 bases at J, with 12 bases between the two ends. The sequenced CDR3 bases are TGCAGCGTTGACCAAAAAAGGGGCTATGGC. This encodes CSVDQKRGYG. The whole CDR3 region reads CSVDQKRGYGYTF.

This clone was counted many times. The read ends 3 residues before the CDR3 terminus; that terminus is restored from the germline J gene. The gene calls are TRBV7-1 and TRBJ2-7, with a tentative D call TRBD2 (7 bases). TRBV7-1 is identified as an open reading frame with a role that is uncertain. This CDR3 is built from 20 residues. Trimming removed 3 bases at V and 3 bases at J, with 30 bases between. CDR3 sequence reads: CASSSTGRDTPAIPDYEQYF. The sequenced part of the CDR3 DNA is TGTGCCAGCAGCTCCACAGGGAGGGACACGCCGGCTATTCCGGACTACGAG.

This clone appeared many times. The read ends 3 residues shy of where the CDR3 ends; the end is completed using the germline J gene. The chain recombines TRBV10-3 with TRBJ2-3; a weak D match, TRBD1 (5 bases). The CDR3 extends over 15 amino acids. The V gene's germline CDR1 is ENHRY and CDR2 SYGVKD. V lost 6 bases to trimming and J lost 3 bases, with 16 bases between them. The sequenced part of the CDR3 DNA is TGTGCCATCAGCTATTCCAGGGAACCAACAGATACG. Protein product: CAISYSREPTDT. The entire CDR3 reads CAISYSREPTDTQYF.

In this sample, this clone turned up many times. With the read ending 3 residues before the CDR3 end, the germline J gene is used to fill in that end. J is TRBJ2-5 and V is TRBV7-9, with TRBD2 matching over 9 bases. The ends lost 7 bases at V and 5 bases at J; junction bases unmatched: 8. Germline V lookup: CDR1 SEHNR, CDR2 FQNEAQ (reference sequence). The CDR3 has 14 amino acids. Incomplete CDR3 DNA: TGTGCCAGCATCGCGGGAGGGCCGACGGAGACC. Translation: CASIAGGPTET. The entire CDR3 reads CASIAGGPTETQYF. The variable domain in full, completed from reference TRBV7-9 and TRBJ2-5, reads DTGVSQNPRHKITKRGQNVTFRCDPISEHNRLYWYRQTLGQGPEFLTYFQNEAQLEKSRLLSDRFSAERPKGSFSTLEIQRTEQGDSAMYLCASIAGGPTETQYFGPGTRLLVL.

This clone was seen repeatedly, ten times or more. The read ends 3 residues early relative to the CDR3; the germline J gene fills the gap. The gene calls are TRBV19 and TRBJ2-7, with a weak D call TRBD1 (6 bases). This CDR3 is built from 15 residues. Trimming left V 1 base short and J 0 bases short, with 10 bases between. Germline loops: CDR1 LNHDA, CDR2 SQIVND (reference sequence). The DNA read from the CDR3 is TGTGCCAGTAGTATAGCGCAGGGGCGCTCCTACGAG. It yields the protein CASSIAQGRSYE. From start to end, the CDR3 is CASSIAQGRSYEQYF. The full variable domain, its missing parts supplied by reference TRBV19 and TRBJ2-7, is DGGITQSPKYLFRKEGQNVTLSCEQNLNHDAMYWYRQDPGQGLRLIYYSQIVNDFQKGDIAEGYSVSREKKESFPLTVTSAQKNPTAFYLCASSIAQGRSYEQYFGPGTRLTVT.

This clone was counted at least ten times. The read ends 3 residues early relative to the CDR3; the germline J gene fills the gap. The rearrangement uses TRBV18 and TRBJ2-5; D is undetermined. V was cut by 0 bases and J by 2 bases, with 7 bases left in between. The germline CDR1 and CDR2 sequences are KGHSH and LQKENI. CDR3 length equals 14 residues. The CDR3 region is CASSPPPGQETQYF. The DNA read from the CDR3 is TGTGCCAGCTCACCACCTCCAGGACAAGAGACC.

This clone occurred many times. The read terminates 3 residues before the CDR3 end, so the remaining end is supplied by the germline J gene. The V gene is TRBV27, the J gene TRBJ2-2; D is possibly TRBD2 (5 bases). The V and J ends lost 6 bases and 6 bases respectively, with 20 bases between them. There are 16 residues in the CDR3. Germline loops: CDR1 MNHEY, CDR2 SMNVEV (reference sequence). The CDR3 reads CASRYAPDPGSGELFF. CDR3 DNA (partial): TGTGCCAGCAGATATGCCCCGGACCCGGGGTCCGGGGAG.